Below are 28 T cell receptor beta chains sequenced from a single sample in a study of blood T cell repertoires in COVID-19. Assay: immunoSEQ multiplex PCR; the TCRdb copy retains only in-frame clones and omits some. The sample has 180,000 or so clones, approximately 79% seen once; the top ten hold roughly 14%. The specimen sequenced was peripheral blood. The source of these receptors is a man aged 45-65 years who had recovered from COVID-19.

J is TRBJ2-3 and V is TRBV9, with TRBD1 matching 9 bases. With 0 bases clipped from V and 9 bases from J, the junction kept 5 bases outside the gene matches. The CDR3 covers 14 residues. The germline CDR1 and CDR2 sequences are SGDLS and YYNGEE. The DNA of the CDR3 is TGTGCCAGCAGCGTAGGGACAGGGGAACGGACGCAGTATTTT. Its translation is CASSVGTGERTQYF.

This clone was seen a handful of times. The chain has TRBV20-1 and TRBJ2-1; 10 bases fit TRBD2. Germline CDR1 reads DFQATT; CDR2 reads SNEGSKA (reference sequence). The CDR3 spans 14 residues. Trimming removed 5 bases from V and 10 bases from J; junction bases left unmatched: 11. This CDR3 is CSAREGQLAGEQFF. In nucleotides, the CDR3 is TGCAGTGCTCGTGAGGGGCAACTAGCGGGGGAGCAGTTCTTC.

V gene TRBV3-1 (or the pseudogene TRBV3-2) combines with J gene TRBJ2-3; 9 nucleotides agree with TRBD1. This CDR3 has 14 amino acids. CDR1 LGHDT and CDR2 YNNKEL come from the germline V gene (reference sequence). V trimming: 4 bases; J trimming: 5 bases; junction bases outside the gene matches: 4. The DNA of the CDR3 is TGTGCCAGCAGCCCGGGACAGGGACAAGATACGCAGTATTTT. As protein: CASSPGQGQDTQYF.

The chain uses TRBV10-1 and TRBJ1-1; D possibly corresponds to TRBD1 (6 bases). V lost 6 bases and J lost 0, with 14 bases in between. The CDR3 spans 15 residues. Germline CDR1 WNHNN, CDR2 SYGVQD (reference sequence). The CDR3 DNA reads TGCGCCAGCAGGATAATAACAGGGATGAACACTGAAGCTTTCTTT. Residues: CASRIITGMNTEAFF.

This chain connects TRBV7-9 to TRBJ1-2; D call uncertain. This CDR3 contains 13 residues. Germline V gene sequence: CDR1 SEHNR, CDR2 FQNEAQ (reference sequence). Trimming took 5 bases from V and 4 from J, leaving 11 bases between them. The CDR3 DNA reads as TGTGCCAGCAGCCGTAGAGGCGGCTATGGCTACACCTTC. It translates to CASSRRGGYGYTF. Looking up the rest from reference TRBV7-9 and TRBJ1-2 gives the full variable domain: DTGVSQNPRHKITKRGQNVTFRCDPISEHNRLYWYRQTLGQGPEFLTYFQNEAQLEKSRLLSDRFSAERPKGSFSTLEIQRTEQGDSAMYLCASSRRGGYGYTFGSGTRLTVV.

This chain joins TRBV12-2 and TRBJ2-7; TRBD2 was called by the table and not checked on the DNA. TRBV12-2 is annotated as a pseudogene. This CDR3 comprises 17 residues. The DNA of the CDR3 is TGTGCAAGTCGCTTAGGGTTCGGGGGGGCAAGTCATAACGAGCAGTACTTC. Its protein product is CASRLGFGGASHNEQYF.

The chain uses TRBV11-2 and TRBJ2-1, with 9 bases matching TRBD2. The CDR3 is 16 amino acids. With V trimmed by 5 bases and J by 8 bases, 13 bases remained unmatched. Germline V CDR1 and CDR2: SGHAT, FQNNGV. This CDR3 is CASSGHFSGRVDEQFF. Here the CDR3 DNA reads TGTGCCAGCAGCGGCCATTTTAGCGGGAGAGTCGATGAGCAGTTCTTC.

V and J are TRBV24-1 and TRBJ2-7, with 12 bases fitting TRBD2. Germline-derived CDR1 and CDR2 are KGHDR and SFDVKD. After removal of 1 base from V and 7 bases from J, the junction contained 13 bases not matched to a gene. This CDR3 has 18 amino acids. The CDR3 nucleotides read TGTGCCACCAGTGATTTCCCCAGTCTAGCGGGAGGGCCGAGGGAGCAGTACTTC. Amino acids: CATSDFPSLAGGPREQYF.

This clone was recorded once. The chain couples TRBV4-1 to TRBJ1-5, with no clear D. Germline values: CDR1 MGHRA, CDR2 YSYEKL. V dropped 1 base and J dropped 0 bases, with 19 bases sitting between them. There are 19 residues in the CDR3. As DNA, the CDR3 is TGCGCCAGCAGCCAAGTTAAACGGAGTCTACCCTATAGCAATCAGCCCCAGCATTTT. Protein product: CASSQVKRSLPYSNQPQHF.

The chain carries TRBV7-9 and TRBJ1-5; TRBD1 might be the D (5 bases). The CDR3 totals 13 residues. Trimming pared 8 bases from V and 5 bases from J, leaving 13 bases between. Germline CDR1 and CDR2: SEHNR and FQNEAQ (reference sequence). In nucleotides, the CDR3 is TGTGCCAGCGCAGGAGGGGCCGATCAGCCCCAGCATTTT. This encodes CASAGGADQPQHF.

The J gene is TRBJ2-3, the V gene TRBV4-1; possibly TRBD2 for D (6 bases). The germline gives CDR1 MGHRA, CDR2 YSYEKL. V was clipped by 4 bases and J by 6 bases, with 20 bases between them. The CDR3 has 16 residues. CDR3 DNA: TGCGCCAGCAGCCCCCATCCGGGAGTAGGAGGCGATACGCAGTATTTT. Its translation is CASSPHPGVGGDTQYF.

V usage is TRBV7-6 and J usage is TRBJ2-1; 12 nucleotides agree with TRBD2. The CDR3 length is 15 residues. V shed 5 bases and J 8 bases; nucleotides not matched to a gene: 7. Germline CDR1 SGHVS, CDR2 FNYEAQ. The CDR3 loop is CASSLLAGGPDEQFF. The DNA for the CDR3 is TGTGCCAGCAGCCTGCTAGCGGGAGGGCCCGATGAGCAGTTCTTC.

The J gene is TRBJ2-1, the V gene TRBV19; 11 nucleotides line up with TRBD1. There are 16 residues in the CDR3. J was trimmed by 4 bases and V by 4 bases; bases with no gene match: 6. Germline assignment: CDR1 LNHDA and CDR2 SQIVND (reference sequence). CDR3 coding DNA: TGTGCCAGTAGTACAAGGGACAGGGGGGGTTACAATGAGCAGTTCTTC. It codes for CASSTRDRGGYNEQFF. The full variable domain, in which reference TRBV19 and TRBJ2-1 provide the parts outside the CDR3, is DGGITQSPKYLFRKEGQNVTLSCEQNLNHDAMYWYRQDPGQGLRLIYYSQIVNDFQKGDIAEGYSVSREKKESFPLTVTSAQKNPTAFYLCASSTRDRGGYNEQFFGPGTRLTVL.

J is TRBJ1-4 and V is TRBV2; 8 bases match TRBD1. CDR3 size: 17 residues. Per germline, CDR1 SNHLY and CDR2 FYNNEI. The V gene end was trimmed by 2 bases and the J gene end by 7 bases; junction bases not matched to a gene: 12. The CDR3 coding sequence is TGTGCCAGCAGTGAATGGGGCAGGGGGCGAACCAGTGAAAAACTGTTTTTT. Protein sequence: CASSEWGRGRTSEKLFF. Filled out from reference TRBV2 and TRBJ1-4, the complete variable domain reads EPEVTQTPSHQVTQMGQEVILRCVPISNHLYFYWYRQILGQKVEFLVSFYNNEISEKSEIFDDQFSVERPDGSNFTLKIRSTKLEDSAMYFCASSEWGRGRTSEKLFFGSGTQLSVL.

This chain joins TRBV7-2 and TRBJ2-2, with 15 nucleotides matching TRBD2. V was clipped by 5 bases and J by 2 bases; unmatched bases: 6. Germline V gene data show CDR1 as SGHTA and CDR2 as FQGNSA. This CDR3 contains 18 residues. The CDR3: CASSLRTSGRGNTGELFF. The CDR3 coding sequence is TGTGCCAGCAGCCTAAGGACTAGCGGGAGGGGAAACACCGGGGAGCTGTTTTTT.

The V call is TRBV11-1, the J call TRBJ2-7, with TRBD1 matching 10 bases. Trimming took 1 base from V and 2 from J; bases not matched to a gene: 2. The CDR3 consists of 15 residues. CDR1 is SGHAT and CDR2 is FQDESV in the germline V gene (reference sequence). This CDR3 reads CASSLVGTGAYEQYF. CDR3 nucleotide sequence: TGTGCCAGCAGCTTAGTGGGGACAGGGGCCTACGAGCAGTACTTC. Combining the CDR3 with reference TRBV11-1 and TRBJ2-7 gives the whole variable domain EAEVAQSPRYKITEKSQAVAFWCDPISGHATLYWYRQILGQGPELLVQFQDESVVDDSQLPKDRFSAERLKGVDSTLKIQPAELGDSAMYLCASSLVGTGAYEQYFGPGTRLTVT.

This clone was detected only once. The CDR3 DNA reads TGTGCCAGTAGTATTCCCACAGGGTACGGAGAAGCTTTCTTT. It is translated as CASSIPTGYGEAFF. The chain recombines TRBV19 with TRBJ1-1; possibly TRBD1 for D (6 bases). Germline V gives CDR1 LNHDA, CDR2 SQIVND (reference sequence). This CDR3 is built from 14 residues. The V and J ends lost 3 bases and 8 bases respectively, with 16 bases between them.

This chain connects TRBV7-2 to TRBJ2-5; maybe TRBD2 (6 bases). Germline V lookup: CDR1 SGHTA, CDR2 FQGNSA. The ends were cut back, 4 bases at V and 5 bases at J, with 11 bases in the middle. CDR3 size: 13 residues. CDR3 region: CASSSLAFETQYF. Written as DNA, the CDR3 is TGTGCCAGCAGCTCGCTAGCGTTCGAGACCCAGTACTTC.

The chain is built from TRBV10-3 and TRBJ2-3; D is unclear. Trimming took off 4 bases at V and 4 bases at J, with 12 bases between the two ends. Germline V gene sequence: CDR1 ENHRY, CDR2 SYGVKD. The CDR3 extends over 14 amino acids. CDR3 DNA: TGTGCCATCAGTGTATCAGTGCAGGCAGATACGCAGTATTTT. Translated: CAISVSVQADTQYF.

The chain is built from TRBV15 and TRBJ2-1, with D possibly matching TRBD2 (6 bases). There are 15 residues in the CDR3. CDR1 is LNHNV, CDR2 YYDKDF, per germline (reference sequence). The V and J ends lost 1 base and 4 bases respectively, with 11 bases between them. The CDR3 region has the DNA TGTGCCACCAGCAGAGGGGGCGCGGGGTACAATGAGCAGTTCTTC. Protein sequence: CATSRGGAGYNEQFF.

The chain recombines TRBV3-1 (or the pseudogene TRBV3-2) with TRBJ2-7; the D gene is possibly TRBD2 (5 bases). V lost 0 bases to trimming and J lost 5 bases, with 11 bases between them. Per germline, CDR1 LGHDT and CDR2 YNNKEL (reference sequence). The CDR3 length is 14 residues. The CDR3 reads CASSQDHFGDEQYF. The CDR3 coding sequence is TGTGCCAGCAGCCAAGATCATTTCGGGGACGAGCAGTACTTC.

The chain is built from TRBV28 and TRBJ2-5; 7 bases are a match to TRBD1. V was clipped by 2 bases and J by 5 bases; unmatched bases: 11. CDR1 and CDR2 from the germline V gene are MDHEN and SYDVKM. CDR3 length: 16 residues. The CDR3 sequence is CASSLHPRQGRETQYF. The CDR3 DNA sequence: TGTGCCAGCAGTTTACATCCCAGACAGGGCAGGGAGACCCAGTACTTC.

The genes are TRBV29-1 and TRBJ1-2, with TRBD1 identical over 8 bases. V lost 4 bases and J lost 3; bases outside the gene matches: 1. The CDR3 runs to 12 residues. From germline, CDR1 is SQVTM and CDR2 ANQGSEA. Here the CDR3 DNA reads TGCAGCGTTGTACAGGGGGACTATGGCTACACCTTC. Protein: CSVVQGDYGYTF.

J is TRBJ2-5 and V is TRBV29-1; the D is unclear. V gave up 6 bases and J gave up 2 bases, with 10 bases separating them. CDR1 SQVTM and CDR2 ANQGSEA come from the germline V gene. The CDR3 extends over 12 amino acids. This CDR3 reads CSVKQTQETQYF. The DNA for the CDR3 is TGCAGCGTGAAGCAGACACAAGAGACCCAGTACTTC.

V gene TRBV14 combines with J gene TRBJ2-1; D uncertain. V was pared by 2 bases and J by 15 bases, with 23 bases between. Germline CDR1 SGHDN, CDR2 FVKESK. The CDR3 totals 15 residues. CDR3 DNA sequence: TGTGCCAGCAGCCAAACTCCACGCGGCCCCCCCCGGTGGTTCTTC. This gives the protein CASSQTPRGPPRWFF. The variable domain in full, completed from reference TRBV14 and TRBJ2-1, reads EAGVTQFPSHSVIEKGQTVTLRCDPISGHDNLYWYRRVMGKEIKFLLHFVKESKQDESGMPNNRFLAERTGGTYSTLKVQPAELEDSGVYFCASSQTPRGPPRWFFGPGTRLTVL.

The V gene is TRBV10-3, the J gene TRBJ1-2; D uncertain. The germline gives CDR1 ENHRY, CDR2 SYGVKD. CDR3 length equals 15 residues. V lost 3 bases, J lost 8 bases, and 19 bases lay in between. The CDR3 DNA reads as TGTGCCATCAGTGAACAGAACAGTAGGCAGGAAGGCTACACCTTC. This sequence encodes CAISEQNSRQEGYTF.

The chain uses TRBV28 and TRBJ2-2; TRBD2 agrees at 14 bases. Per the germline V gene, CDR1 is MDHEN and CDR2 is SYDVKM. CDR3 length: 18 amino acids. Losses at the gene ends were 5 bases for V and 9 bases for J; bases not matched to a gene: 14. CDR3 residues: CASSAAGTSGGSRRELFF. CDR3 nucleotides: TGTGCCAGCAGTGCGGCCGGGACTAGCGGGGGATCGAGACGGGAGCTGTTTTTT.

The chain has TRBV30 and TRBJ1-4, with TRBD1 matching over 9 bases. The germline CDR1 and CDR2 sequences are GTSNPN and SVGIG (reference sequence). V lost 5 bases to trimming and J lost 8 bases; unmatched junction nucleotides: 6. The CDR3 totals 13 residues. The CDR3 DNA sequence: TGTGCCTGGGTGGGACAGGGACTGGAAAAACTGTTTTTT. Translation gives CAWVGQGLEKLFF.